The TCR beta chain described here comes from a study of Tregs in tolerant kidney transplant recipients. The germline gives CDR1 SGHVS, CDR2 FQNEAQ. With 8 bases removed from V and 4 bases from J, the gap between germline ends came to 9 bases. CDR3 length: 11 amino acids. The method was immunoSEQ multiplex PCR; TCRdb's version includes in-frame clones alone and lacks a portion of them. The sample carries tens of thousands of clones, roughly 92% recorded once. The genes are TRBV7-8 and TRBJ2-7; D ambiguous. The clonotype comes from a human donor in good health. Sequencing was performed on CD8+ T cells from blood. The CDR3 region is CASGLGYEQYF. CDR3 nucleotides: TGTGCCAGCGGGTTAGGGTACGAGCAGTACTTC.